This TCR beta chain emerged from a study of T-cell reconstitution after alpha-beta-depleted transplantation in children. Study outcomes and limitations: TCRbeta diversity was high at day 60 in some patients (a result of surviving recipient T cells and thymic progenitors). There were reportedly several hundred expanded graft clones from which alpha-beta T cells came about two months after transplant. From newly produced T cells came most of the T-cell counts and diversity one year after transplant.

Germline V gives CDR1 KGHDR, CDR2 SFDVKD. Trimming left V 7 bases short and J 4 bases short, with 12 bases between. The CDR3 extends over 13 amino acids. On this clonotype itself: Its matching antigen is unknown.

During its preparation, the TCRbeta library received unique molecular identifiers. TCRdb redid the calling of the PCR reads with MiXCR, one entry per CDR3 protein. There are under 750,000 distinct CDR3 sequences in the sample; roughly 23% occur only once, and 13% to 15% lies in the top ten. The chain uses TRBV24-1 and TRBJ2-5; D call uncertain. Sequencing used PBMCs, mostly from graft donor cells, obtained 360 days after TCRalphabeta/CD19-depleted stem cell transplant. The sequence was obtained from a boy in the first two years of life who had a stem cell transplant for acute myeloid leukemia, so the T cells may come from the graft donor. The CDR3 DNA follows: TGTGCCACCAGAGAAAGGGTGGCAGAGACCCAGTACTTC. It specifies CATRERVAETQYF.